This T cell receptor (beta chain) stems from a study of T cell responses to AZD1222 COVID-19 vaccine (dated by TCRdb to the early 2020s). Notes on the research overall: AZD1222 recipients whose second dose came at about 4 weeks and those whose second dose came at about 12 weeks were combined into one group, since spike-specific TCR depth and breadth did not differ between the two schedules. TCR sequencing covered 230 to 250 trial participants: 207 given two doses of AZD1222 and about 26 given two doses of MenACWY control vaccine. Enrollment into the trials was organized by age into subgroups of 18-55, 56-69 and 70-plus years, and those subgroups contained about 160, 30 and 59 TCR-sequenced participants, respectively. What the work shows at the level of the full study, not this receptor alone: Most participants were white British and females outnumbered males, and the authors suggested that clonal diversity may have been underestimated. After two AZD1222 doses, both the breadth and the depth of spike-specific TCRs were significantly higher than at day 0 and than in MenACWY recipients. No day 14 peak-response samples were available, so repertoires were characterized only after the peak T cell response. Epitopes outside the regions mutated in the B.1.351 and B.1.1.7 variants were reportedly recognized by nearly half of the unique spike-specific TCRs. The 56-69-year group was small, and its depth increase did not reach significance, likely because of low power. Vaccine-associated CD4 TCRs spanned the whole spike protein, with dominant responses in regions 160-218 and 743-854. Conclusions about previously exposed vaccinees are limited, since just five to seven AZD1222 recipients were seropositive for SARS-CoV-2 at baseline.

The CDR3 regions of human TCRbeta chains were analyzed by immunosequencing. The paper's data handling went like this. Repertoire TCRs were checked for matches against a reference library of SARS-CoV-2-specific TCRs that had been generated using the MIRA antigen-specificity platform. Breadth was defined as the fraction of unique TCRs that were SARS-CoV-2-associated, and depth was defined as the fraction of total T cells that were SARS-CoV-2-associated. Using the MIRA data, each spike-specific TCR was assigned both to the spike region to which the TCR was reactive and to a CD4 or CD8 class. Log10-transformed breadth and depth values were compared by one-way ANOVA with Sidak's multiple comparisons tests. Imported from immuneACCESS, the table was reduced by TCRdb to in-frame sequences with V and J called. These copies leave out some clones; in studies compared against another copy, an unresolved V gene accounts for under half, and the cause of the remainder is not known. V, J and clone size reflect that table, while D and trimming were determined from the DNA. For this sample the table gives 100,000 to 150,000 clones, of which about nine tenths were detected only once. Jointly, the top ten make up under 9% of the sample.

The time point label, as the study defines it: baseline before first vaccination. Vaccinee samples came from UK trials COV001 and COV002, including a single-blind randomized controlled phase 2/3 trial of AZD1222 (ChAdOx1 nCoV-19) in healthy adults. Trial participant PBMC samples were collected at day 0 and day 28 after the second dose for TCRbeta chain sequencing. CDR1 LGHNA and CDR2 YSLEER are derived from the germline V gene. The CDR3 holds 16 amino acids from the cysteine to the phenylalanine. The CDR3 DNA has 48 bases and is translated from base 1. The trim is 1 base for V and 1 base for J, with a gap of 12 bases between the germline ends. Comment on this clone: What antigen it recognizes has not been identified. There are no base qualities to consult, and no much larger clone falls within one base.

The sequencing used peripheral blood, collected on day 0 of AZD1222 vaccination. The receptor comes from an adult in good health. The chain links TRBV4-3 with TRBJ2-3; the D gene is perhaps TRBD2, on 5 matching bases. The CDR3 is CASSQGRSFGTDTQYF. The DNA sequence is as follows: TGCGCCAGCAGCCAAGGGAGGAGCTTTGGCACAGATACGCAGTATTTT.